This is a list of T cell receptor beta chains from one sample in a study of blood T cell repertoires in COVID-19. Clones were read by immunoSEQ multiplex PCR, and TCRdb kept only the in-frame ones, dropping some. The sample yields 150,000 to 200,000 clones, 70% to 80% seen once. Sequences were obtained from peripheral blood. These receptors were taken from a woman aged 60-70 years with COVID-19, enrolled during active disease. Each CDR3 is given with its conserved first and last residue. Fields, in order: CDR3 length, D gene, J gene, V gene, CDR3 protein. A D gene is named only where the DNA matches it firmly.

CDR3 length: 14; D gene: .; J gene: TRBJ1-2; V gene: TRBV28; CDR3 protein: CASSFGVTNYGYTF
CDR3 length: 17; D gene: TRBD2; J gene: TRBJ2-7; V gene: TRBV7-8; CDR3 protein: CASSLVRIGLAAYEQYF
CDR3 length: 15; D gene: TRBD1; J gene: TRBJ2-1; V gene: TRBV11-1; CDR3 protein: CASSSGGTYYNEQFF
CDR3 length: 12; D gene: .; J gene: TRBJ1-5; V gene: TRBV28; CDR3 protein: CATLDYPQPQHF
CDR3 length: 15; D gene: .; J gene: TRBJ1-3; V gene: TRBV5-1; CDR3 protein: CASSLGQISGNTIYF
CDR3 length: 14; D gene: TRBD1; J gene: TRBJ1-2; V gene: TRBV19; CDR3 protein: CASRAGTENYGYTF
CDR3 length: 15; D gene: .; J gene: TRBJ2-3; V gene: TRBV5-4; CDR3 protein: CASSLDRYSTDTQYF
CDR3 length: 16; D gene: .; J gene: TRBJ2-1; V gene: TRBV5-1; CDR3 protein: CASSMDGQLSYNEQFF
CDR3 length: 14; D gene: .; J gene: TRBJ1-1; V gene: TRBV7-9; CDR3 protein: CASSSYDANTEAFF
CDR3 length: 15; D gene: TRBD1; J gene: TRBJ1-3; V gene: TRBV5-1; CDR3 protein: CASTTTGDSGNTIYF
CDR3 length: 14; D gene: .; J gene: TRBJ1-3; V gene: TRBV7-9; CDR3 protein: CASSSTGSGNTIYF
CDR3 length: 15; D gene: TRBD1; J gene: TRBJ1-5; V gene: TRBV6-2/TRBV6-3; CDR3 protein: CASSPGTGGYQPQHF
CDR3 length: 13; D gene: TRBD1; J gene: TRBJ1-1; V gene: TRBV28; CDR3 protein: CATWTGMNTEAFF
CDR3 length: 13; D gene: TRBD1; J gene: TRBJ1-2; V gene: TRBV29-1; CDR3 protein: CSVETGTGVGYTF
CDR3 length: 14; D gene: TRBD2; J gene: TRBJ2-4; V gene: TRBV7-2; CDR3 protein: CASSLARGTDIQYF
CDR3 length: 15; D gene: .; J gene: TRBJ2-2; V gene: TRBV14; CDR3 protein: CASSHPGSNTGELFF
CDR3 length: 15; D gene: .; J gene: TRBJ2-5; V gene: TRBV7-2; CDR3 protein: CASSWNNRVRETQYF
CDR3 length: 14; D gene: .; J gene: TRBJ2-7; V gene: TRBV6-5; CDR3 protein: CASKIGGGNYEQYF
CDR3 length: 16; D gene: TRBD1; J gene: TRBJ1-6; V gene: TRBV11-2; CDR3 protein: CASSFGGQSLNSPLHF
CDR3 length: 14; D gene: TRBD1; J gene: TRBJ1-1; V gene: TRBV28; CDR3 protein: CASRGGQRWGEAFF
CDR3 length: 13; D gene: .; J gene: TRBJ2-7; V gene: TRBV12-5; CDR3 protein: CASGLGTLREQYF
CDR3 length: 21; D gene: .; J gene: TRBJ2-6; V gene: TRBV23-1; CDR3 protein: CASSQSEGSVWGTSGANVLTF
CDR3 length: 12; D gene: TRBD1; J gene: TRBJ1-2; V gene: TRBV7-8; CDR3 protein: CASSPRDRGYTF
CDR3 length: 15; D gene: TRBD1; J gene: TRBJ1-6; V gene: TRBV19; CDR3 protein: CASSAGQGPNSPLHF
CDR3 length: 15; D gene: TRBD1; J gene: TRBJ1-4; V gene: TRBV13; CDR3 protein: CASSLAGTGAKKLFF
CDR3 length: 17; D gene: TRBD2; J gene: TRBJ2-1; V gene: TRBV7-9; CDR3 protein: CASSFSLAGGPGNEQFF
CDR3 length: 17; D gene: TRBD2; J gene: TRBJ2-2; V gene: TRBV23-1; CDR3 protein: CASSQSGSGGDTGELFF
CDR3 length: 15; D gene: TRBD1; J gene: TRBJ2-1; V gene: TRBV5-1; CDR3 protein: CASSWGDRAYNEQFF
CDR3 length: 15; D gene: TRBD2; J gene: TRBJ2-4; V gene: TRBV7-2; CDR3 protein: CASSLGTSLKNIQYF
CDR3 length: 17; D gene: .; J gene: TRBJ2-2; V gene: TRBV7-9; CDR3 protein: CASSLPRGLRDTGELFF
CDR3 length: 14; D gene: .; J gene: TRBJ1-4; V gene: TRBV18; CDR3 protein: CASSPPGANEKLFF
CDR3 length: 16; D gene: TRBD2; J gene: TRBJ2-1; V gene: TRBV7-2; CDR3 protein: CAISGTSGGSGDEQFF
CDR3 length: 15; D gene: .; J gene: TRBJ2-5; V gene: TRBV11-2; CDR3 protein: CASSLGLARGETQYF
CDR3 length: 13; D gene: .; J gene: TRBJ1-5; V gene: TRBV6-5; CDR3 protein: CASRSTRNQPQHF
CDR3 length: 15; D gene: .; J gene: TRBJ2-1; V gene: TRBV28; CDR3 protein: CASRTDTRLYNEQFF
CDR3 length: 15; D gene: TRBD1; J gene: TRBJ1-4; V gene: TRBV9; CDR3 protein: CASSVGHRGDEKLFF
CDR3 length: 16; D gene: TRBD1; J gene: TRBJ1-3; V gene: TRBV12-5; CDR3 protein: CASGSTTGGTGNTIYF
CDR3 length: 14; D gene: TRBD1; J gene: TRBJ2-5; V gene: TRBV27; CDR3 protein: CASRRQGGKETQYF
CDR3 length: 16; D gene: TRBD1; J gene: TRBJ1-6; V gene: TRBV4-2; CDR3 protein: CASSQLSGQAGSPLHF
CDR3 length: 14; D gene: .; J gene: TRBJ1-5; V gene: TRBV7-8; CDR3 protein: CASSLQGWNQPQHF
CDR3 length: 14; D gene: TRBD1; J gene: TRBJ1-4; V gene: TRBV19; CDR3 protein: CASSFTGGNEKLFF
CDR3 length: 17; D gene: TRBD2; J gene: TRBJ2-3; V gene: TRBV7-2; CDR3 protein: CASRPAGGRGGTDTQYF
CDR3 length: 14; D gene: TRBD1; J gene: TRBJ2-3; V gene: TRBV19; CDR3 protein: CASSTDRGLDTQYF
CDR3 length: 13; D gene: .; J gene: TRBJ1-4; V gene: TRBV2; CDR3 protein: CASSQPGGVKLFF
CDR3 length: 12; D gene: TRBD2; J gene: TRBJ2-1; V gene: TRBV6-5; CDR3 protein: CASSKLAGEQFF
CDR3 length: 16; D gene: TRBD1; J gene: TRBJ2-6; V gene: TRBV29-1; CDR3 protein: CSVAGTAISGANVLTF
CDR3 length: 15; D gene: TRBD2; J gene: TRBJ2-1; V gene: TRBV19; CDR3 protein: CASSYSGRGYNEQFF
CDR3 length: 16; D gene: .; J gene: TRBJ2-3; V gene: TRBV5-1; CDR3 protein: CASNVGGALSTDTQYF
CDR3 length: 16; D gene: TRBD2; J gene: TRBJ2-4; V gene: TRBV5-1; CDR3 protein: CASKAAGGGLENIQYF
CDR3 length: 15; D gene: TRBD1; J gene: TRBJ2-1; V gene: TRBV5-8; CDR3 protein: CASSLATGQVDEQFF